This TCR beta chain was retrieved from a study of blood T cell repertoires in COVID-19. Overall study: PBMCs, B-cell-depleted T cells, or T cells provided the cDNA or gDNA that made up the material.

This CDR3 region has 15 residues. Unmatched junction bases numbered 7, after V lost 7 bases and J lost 3 bases. Germline CDR1 and CDR2: SNHLY and FYNNEI. Sequencing used immunoSEQ multiplex PCR; TCRdb keeps in-frame clones, though not all of them. The sample has approximately 390,000 clones, nearly 90% seen once; the top ten hold 6% to 7.5%. This chain uses TRBV2 with TRBJ2-1; 9 nucleotides agree with TRBD1. This clonotype was sampled from a man younger than 30 with active or convalescent COVID-19. The sample taken for sequencing was peripheral blood. The CDR3 loop is CASKGDRVRYNEQFF. Written as DNA, the CDR3 is TGTGCCAGCAAGGGGGACAGGGTTCGCTACAATGAGCAGTTCTTC.